Listed here are 29 T cell receptor beta chains from one sample, sequenced in a study of naive and memory T cell subsets. The beta constant-region primer was an equimolar mix of two oligonucleotides covering TRBC1 and TRBC2. In TCRdb, the UMI-ligation and nested PCR reads were re-called with MiXCR into one record per CDR3 protein. Of 70,000 to 95,000 distinct CDR3 sequences in the sample, roughly 7% were seen once. Material for sequencing was central memory CD4+ T cells from blood. The receptors were sampled from a human donor in good health.

V is TRBV27 and J is TRBJ2-5; D possibly corresponds to TRBD1 (6 bases). This CDR3 is 14 amino acids long. Germline V gene data show CDR1 as MNHEY and CDR2 as SMNVEV (reference sequence). V was clipped by 6 bases and J by 5 bases, with 16 bases between them. CDR3 amino acids: CASRGQASQETQYF. The CDR3 DNA follows: TGTGCCAGCAGGGGACAAGCTTCGCAGGAGACCCAGTACTTC.

This clonotype was counted many times. The V and J genes are TRBV11-2 and TRBJ2-3; 7 bases are a match to TRBD2. Germline assignment: CDR1 SGHAT and CDR2 FQNNGV. The CDR3 sequence is 15 residues long. The V segment lost 5 bases and the J segment 4 bases; nucleotides outside the gene matches: 9. The DNA of the CDR3 is TGTGCCAGCAGCCCGCTAGCGGCCCTTTCAGATACGCAGTATTTT. Translating it yields CASSPLAALSDTQYF.

This clonotype showed up many times. This chain uses TRBV20-1 with TRBJ1-2; a possible D gene is TRBD1 (6 bases). Germline CDR1 is DFQATT and CDR2 is SNEGSKA (reference sequence). V shed 5 bases and J shed 4 bases, with 26 bases lying between them. CDR3 size: 17 residues. The CDR3 DNA sequence: TGCAGTGCTGTCAACAGGGTCAGGGCAGCTGGGTCCTATGGCTACACCTTC. It specifies CSAVNRVRAAGSYGYTF.

This clonotype was recorded many times. The chain couples TRBV5-6 to TRBJ1-5; D might be TRBD1 (5 bases). The germline V and J ends were trimmed by 1 base and 6 bases, with 14 bases remaining between them. This CDR3 is 15 amino acids long. Germline CDR1 SGHDT, CDR2 YYEEEE. The CDR3: CASSLRGGAGQPQHF. The CDR3 DNA sequence: TGTGCCAGCAGCTTGCGGGGCGGGGCAGGTCAGCCCCAGCATTTT. The full variable domain, in which reference TRBV5-6 and TRBJ1-5 provide the parts outside the CDR3, is DAGVTQSPTHLIKTRGQQVTLRCSPKSGHDTVSWYQQALGQGPQFIFQYYEEEERQRGNFPDRFSGHQFPNYSSELNVNALLLGDSALYLCASSLRGGAGQPQHFGDGTRLSIL.

This clonotype was counted only a few times. The chain links TRBV30 to TRBJ2-1; possibly TRBD2 for D (6 bases). The V and J ends lost 4 bases and 5 bases respectively, with 21 bases between them. This CDR3 is built from 16 residues. CDR1 is GTSNPN and CDR2 is SVGIG in the germline V gene (reference sequence). The CDR3 loop reads CAWIIPSGRTNNEQFF. CDR3 bases: TGTGCCTGGATTATTCCCTCGGGACGGACTAACAATGAGCAGTTCTTC.

This clonotype was counted only a few times. The chain's CDR3 is CASSDGGGAGDTQYF. DNA for the CDR3: TGTGCCAGCAGCGACGGCGGGGGGGCGGGAGATACGCAGTATTTT. The V gene is TRBV7-3, the J gene TRBJ2-3; 9 bases agree with TRBD2. Germline loops: CDR1 SGHTA, CDR2 FQGTGA. Trimming took 5 bases from V and 5 from J; bases not matched to a gene: 8. This CDR3 contains 15 residues. The variable domain in full, completed from reference TRBV7-3 and TRBJ2-3, reads GAGVSQTPSNKVTEKGKYVELRCDPISGHTALYWYRQSLGQGPEFLIYFQGTGAADDSGLPNDRFFAVRPEGSVSTLKIQRTERGDSAVYLCASSDGGGAGDTQYFGPGTRLTVL.

Points on this clonotype: A single base separates this from a much larger clone, so it may be a read error. J is TRBJ1-4 and V is TRBV5-1; D not certain. Trimming took 5 bases from V and 2 from J, leaving 10 bases between them. Per germline, CDR1 SGHRS and CDR2 YFSETQ. CDR3 length: 14 residues. CDR3 bases: TGCGCCAGCAGACTTACCTCGACTAATGAAAAACTGTTTTTT. Its protein product is CASRLTSTNEKLFF.

This clonotype was seen repeatedly, ten times or more. This rearrangement joins TRBV4-2 to TRBJ1-5, with 9 bases lining up with TRBD1. The CDR3 sequence is 15 residues long. Germline CDR1 LGHNA, CDR2 YNFKEQ. After removal of 6 bases from V and 6 bases from J, the junction contained 9 bases not matched to a gene. The CDR3 DNA follows: TGTGCCAGCAGTCCGGGACAGGGACAATCTCAGCCCCAGCATTTT. Translation gives CASSPGQGQSQPQHF.

This clonotype was counted a few times. The J gene is TRBJ2-5, the V gene TRBV30; D unclear. The germline CDR1 and CDR2 sequences are GTSNPN and SVGIG (reference sequence). This CDR3 is 13 amino acids long. The ends were cut back, 5 bases at V and 4 bases at J, with 14 bases in the middle. The CDR3 region has the DNA TGTGCCTGGTCCCTTCTCCTCGCAGAGACCCAGTACTTC. Its protein is CAWSLLLAETQYF.

This clonotype has ten or more counts. The chain has TRBV28 and TRBJ1-3, with D perhaps TRBD1 (6 bases). Germline V gene sequence: CDR1 MDHEN, CDR2 SYDVKM. The CDR3 has 16 residues. V dropped 5 bases and J dropped 3 bases, with 17 bases sitting between them. CDR3 coding DNA: TGTGCCAGCAGTCGGTCGGGGGCCGTCGGTGGAAACACCATATATTTT. Its translation: CASSRSGAVGGNTIYF. Full variable domain (rest looked up from reference TRBV28 and TRBJ1-3): DVKVTQSSRYLVKRTGEKVFLECVQDMDHENMFWYRQDPGLGLRLIYFSYDVKMKEKGDIPEGYSVSREKKERFSLILESASTNQTSMYLCASSRSGAVGGNTIYFGEGSWLTVV.

The genes are TRBV19 and TRBJ1-1, with unresolved D. V lost 4 bases, J lost 4 bases, and 13 bases lay in between. This CDR3 has 14 amino acids. CDR1 and CDR2 (germline): LNHDA, SQIVND (reference sequence). The CDR3 protein is CASSRAVGITEAFF. As DNA, the CDR3 is TGTGCCAGTAGTAGGGCCGTGGGGATCACTGAAGCTTTCTTT.

In this sample, this clonotype turned up many times. This chain connects TRBV19 to TRBJ2-3; D is possibly TRBD2 (6 bases). Germline V CDR1 and CDR2: LNHDA, SQIVND (reference sequence). The length of the CDR3 is 14 residues. Trimming removed 3 bases at V and 5 bases at J, with 12 bases between. The CDR3 DNA reads as TGTGCCAGTAGTATGTCCGGGAGAAAAGATACGCAGTATTTT. As protein: CASSMSGRKDTQYF. Supplemented by reference TRBV19 and TRBJ2-3, the full variable domain reads DGGITQSPKYLFRKEGQNVTLSCEQNLNHDAMYWYRQDPGQGLRLIYYSQIVNDFQKGDIAEGYSVSREKKESFPLTVTSAQKNPTAFYLCASSMSGRKDTQYFGPGTRLTVL.

The rearrangement joins TRBV18 to TRBJ2-3; D perhaps matches TRBD2 (5 bases). There are 14 residues in the CDR3. Trimming took off 1 base at V and 4 bases at J, with 9 bases between the two ends. Germline-derived CDR1 and CDR2 are KGHSH and LQKENI. The CDR3 region is CASSPQAGSDTQYF. The CDR3 DNA reads TGTGCCAGCTCACCACAGGCGGGCTCAGATACGCAGTATTTT.

The V and J genes are TRBV5-5 and TRBJ1-2, with D possibly being TRBD1 (5 bases). V was clipped by 4 bases and J by 3 bases, with 19 bases between them. The germline V gene encodes CDR1 SGHKS and CDR2 YYEKEE (reference sequence). The CDR3 is 16 amino acids. The CDR3 loop is CASSAGSGTEYYGYTF. The CDR3 DNA is TGTGCCAGCAGCGCGGGTTCCGGGACCGAGTACTATGGCTACACCTTC. The entire variable domain, with the rest obtained from reference TRBV5-5 and TRBJ1-2, is as follows: DAGVTQSPTHLIKTRGQQVTLRCSPISGHKSVSWYQQVLGQGPQFIFQYYEKEERGRGNFPDRFSARQFPNYSSELNVNALLLGDSALYLCASSAGSGTEYYGYTFGSGTRLTVV.

The chain links TRBV4-2 to TRBJ2-5; 12 bases match TRBD1. Germline values: CDR1 LGHNA, CDR2 YNFKEQ. The CDR3 has 17 amino acids. The V gene end was trimmed by 4 bases and the J gene end by 3 bases; junction bases not matched to a gene: 9. In nucleotides, the CDR3 is TGTGCCAGCAGCCCTTCCGGGACAGGGGGCGGAGAAGAGACCCAGTACTTC. Translation gives CASSPSGTGGGEETQYF.

About this clonotype itself: A read error may be the cause here, since a much bigger clone is one base away. The chain joins TRBV12-3 or TRBV12-4 to TRBJ2-3, with a possible D match to TRBD2 (5 bases). V gave up 5 bases and J gave up 5 bases, with 11 bases separating them. This CDR3 contains 13 residues. DNA for the CDR3: TGTGCCAGCAGTAACGCCCGGGGAGATACGCAGTATTTT. This codes for CASSNARGDTQYF.

This clonotype was counted many times. CDR3 amino acids: CASSVGIGTSGVEGEQYF. The DNA of the CDR3 is TGTGCCAGCAGCGTAGGTATCGGGACTAGCGGGGTTGAGGGCGAGCAGTACTTC. This sequence joins TRBV9 and TRBJ2-7; the match to TRBD2 covers 13 bases. The CDR3 has 18 amino acids. After removal of 0 bases from V and 6 bases from J, the junction contained 12 bases not matched to a gene. Germline CDR1 SGDLS, CDR2 YYNGEE.

This sequence joins TRBV9 and TRBJ2-7, with D perhaps matching TRBD2 (6 bases). CDR1 SGDLS and CDR2 YYNGEE come from the germline V gene. This CDR3 is 13 amino acids long. Trimming took 4 bases from V and 3 from J, leaving 11 bases between them. DNA for the CDR3: TGTGCCAGCAGCCTCGGGACTCGCTACGAGCAGTACTTC. Amino acids: CASSLGTRYEQYF.

This clonotype has at least ten counts. The chain uses TRBV18 and TRBJ2-7; a weak D match, TRBD1 (5 bases). Germline V gene sequence: CDR1 KGHSH, CDR2 LQKENI. The CDR3 has 14 amino acids. Trimming removed 3 bases at V and 2 bases at J, with 11 bases between. The CDR3 coding sequence is TGTGCCAGCTCACCGGTGGACAAACCCTACGAGCAGTACTTC. Its translation is CASSPVDKPYEQYF.

The gene calls are TRBV5-5 and TRBJ2-1; D is unclear. The CDR3 contains 14 residues. The germline CDR1 and CDR2 sequences are SGHKS and YYEKEE (reference sequence). Deletions cut 1 base from V and 7 bases from J, with 12 bases between. This CDR3 reads CASSLSGVGNEQFF. The CDR3 DNA sequence: TGTGCCAGCAGCTTGAGTGGGGTAGGGAATGAGCAGTTCTTC.

This clonotype was counted at least ten times. The chain combines TRBV6-6 with TRBJ2-3; D is ambiguous. Germline V gene data show CDR1 as MNHNY and CDR2 as SVGAGI (reference sequence). The CDR3 length is 14 residues. Trimming stripped 2 bases from V and 0 bases from J, with 6 bases between. CDR3 in DNA: TGTGCCAGCAGTTACAGACCCAGCACAGATACGCAGTATTTT. Translated, it gives CASSYRPSTDTQYF.

The rearrangement joins TRBV24-1 to TRBJ2-1, with D tentatively TRBD1 or TRBD2 (7 bases each). Trimming removed 0 bases at V and 7 bases at J, with 9 bases between. Germline V CDR1 and CDR2: KGHDR, SFDVKD. This CDR3 contains 14 residues. CDR3 bases: TGTGCCACCAGTGATTTGCAGGGGGGGAATGAGCAGTTCTTC. Amino acids: CATSDLQGGNEQFF.

This clonotype occurred many times. The J gene is TRBJ2-7, the V gene TRBV28; D not certain. Germline CDR1 is MDHEN and CDR2 is SYDVKM. CDR3 length: 13 amino acids. Trimming pared 5 bases from V and 3 bases from J, leaving 11 bases between. The CDR3 nucleotides read TGTGCCAGCAGTCCTGGTGCTTACTACGAGCAGTACTTC. It translates to CASSPGAYYEQYF.

This clonotype showed up just a few times. This chain joins TRBV12-3 or TRBV12-4 and TRBJ2-2, with 7 bases matching TRBD2. Trimming cost V 5 bases and J 1 base; bases outside gene matches: 4. This CDR3 is built from 15 residues. This CDR3 is CASSPAGLNTGELFF. The CDR3 DNA reads TGTGCCAGCAGTCCAGCGGGGTTGAACACCGGGGAGCTGTTTTTT.

The chain links TRBV29-1 to TRBJ2-1; no reliable D call. CDR1 and CDR2 (germline): SQVTM, ANQGSEA. The CDR3 contains 11 residues. V lost 4 bases and J lost 6, with 7 bases in between. Written as DNA, the CDR3 is TGCAGCGTTGTTAGAGGCAATGAGCAGTTCTTC. Its protein product is CSVVRGNEQFF.

This clonotype has just a few counts. The rearrangement links TRBV18 to TRBJ1-5; a weak D match, TRBD1 (5 bases). Trimming shortened V by 2 bases and J by 3 bases, and 11 bases separated the two germline ends. CDR1 and CDR2 (germline): KGHSH, LQKENI. This CDR3 has 15 residues. CDR3 sequence reads: CASSPFRDDNQPQHF. The CDR3 DNA sequence: TGTGCCAGCTCACCATTCCGGGACGACAATCAGCCCCAGCATTTT.

The rearrangement links TRBV4-3 to TRBJ2-2; D unclear. V dropped 0 bases and J dropped 6 bases, with 14 bases sitting between them. Germline V gives CDR1 LGHNA, CDR2 YSLEER. The CDR3 extends over 16 amino acids. The CDR3 spells CASSQDVPTGAGELFF. For the CDR3, the DNA is TGCGCCAGCAGCCAAGATGTCCCCACTGGGGCCGGGGAGCTGTTTTTT.

This clonotype was recorded many times. In nucleotides, the CDR3 is TGTGCCAGCAGCGCAGGACCGTCGCGCTACAATGAGCAGTTCTTC. It yields the protein CASSAGPSRYNEQFF. The V and J genes are TRBV11-1 and TRBJ2-1, with unresolved D. The CDR3 covers 15 residues. Germline V CDR1 and CDR2: SGHAT, FQDESV (reference sequence). V was cut by 5 bases and J by 3 bases, with 14 bases left in between.

In this sample, this clonotype turned up a few times. The CDR3 is CASSLRQRETQYF. In nucleotides, the CDR3 is TGTGCCAGCAGTCTACGACAGCGGGAGACCCAGTACTTC. The V and J genes are TRBV12-3 or TRBV12-4 and TRBJ2-5; D might be TRBD1 or TRBD2, each matching 5 bases. V shed 5 bases and J shed 5 bases, with 12 bases lying between them. The CDR3 loop spans 13 amino acids.